This T cell receptor beta chain was observed in a study of T cell responses to AZD1222 COVID-19 vaccine (dated by TCRdb to the early 2020s). Regarding the research as a whole: AZD1222 recipients with second doses at about 4 weeks or about 12 weeks were pooled, because spike-specific TCR depth and breadth did not differ between schedules. Trial participants were enrolled into age subgroups of 18-55, 56-69 and 70-plus years, which contained 148, 28 and 57 TCR-sequenced participants, respectively. A total of around 240 trial participants underwent TCR sequencing, of whom some 210 received two doses of AZD1222 and roughly 25 received two doses of the MenACWY control vaccine.

V is clipped by 6 bases and J by 0 bases, and the sequence between their germline boundaries is 10 bases long. CDR1 LNHDA and CDR2 SQIVND are derived from the germline V gene (reference sequence). The CDR3 spans 14 residues, from the cysteine through the phenylalanine. The only DNA kept is the CDR3, 42 bases in frame from the first base. The CDR3 regions of human TCRbeta chains were analyzed by immunosequencing. For the original study's pipeline: Repertoire TCRs were checked for matches against a reference library of SARS-CoV-2-specific TCRs that had been generated using the MIRA antigen-specificity platform. Breadth was defined as the fraction of unique TCRs that were SARS-CoV-2-associated, and depth was defined as the fraction of total T cells that were SARS-CoV-2-associated. Using the MIRA data, each spike-specific TCR was assigned both to the spike region to which the TCR was reactive and to a CD4 or CD8 class. Log10-transformed breadth and depth values were compared by one-way ANOVA with Sidak's multiple comparisons tests. Sourced from immuneACCESS, this table was stored by TCRdb with only in-frame sequences that have V and J called. A share of the clones is absent; for the studies checked, an unresolved V gene accounts for under half, and the remainder has no known explanation. The DNA gave D and trimming, while V, J and clone size come from that table. Recorded for this sample are 120,000 or so clones; over 75% of them occurred a single time. The ten most abundant clones make up roughly 3% of the sample.

This specimen's time point label, per the study, means: baseline before first vaccination. Samples from vaccinated people were obtained from the UK trials COV001 and COV002, which included a single-blind randomized controlled phase 2/3 trial of AZD1222 (ChAdOx1 nCoV-19) in healthy adults. For TCRbeta chain sequencing, PBMC samples were collected from trial participants at day 0 and at day 28 after the second dose. Results and caveats for the whole study, not just this receptor: Conclusions about previously exposed vaccinees were limited because only a handful of AZD1222 recipients were SARS-CoV-2 seropositive at baseline. Participants were mostly white British and included more females than males, and it was suggested by the authors that clonal diversity may have been underestimated. The whole spike protein was spanned by vaccine-associated CD4 TCRs, and dominant responses were seen in regions 160-218 and 743-854. After two AZD1222 doses, both the breadth and the depth of spike-specific TCRs were significantly higher than at day 0 and than in MenACWY recipients. Nearly half of unique spike-specific TCRs reportedly recognized epitopes outside regions mutated in the B.1.351 and B.1.1.7 variants. The 56-69-year group was small, and its depth increase did not reach significance, likely because of low power. No day 14 peak-response samples were available, so repertoires were characterized only after the peak T cell response.

Note on this clone: The antigen it binds to is not known. Base quality data are lacking; no much larger clone is found one base away.

The rearrangement joined TRBV19 to TRBJ2-3, with TRBD2 as a weak D call on 6 bases. Sequenced material: peripheral blood, taken on day 0 of AZD1222 vaccination. The sequence came from an adult in good health. DNA sequence: TGTGCCAGTAGCCTAAGCGGGAGCACAGATACGCAGTATTTT. Its protein is CASSLSGSTDTQYF.